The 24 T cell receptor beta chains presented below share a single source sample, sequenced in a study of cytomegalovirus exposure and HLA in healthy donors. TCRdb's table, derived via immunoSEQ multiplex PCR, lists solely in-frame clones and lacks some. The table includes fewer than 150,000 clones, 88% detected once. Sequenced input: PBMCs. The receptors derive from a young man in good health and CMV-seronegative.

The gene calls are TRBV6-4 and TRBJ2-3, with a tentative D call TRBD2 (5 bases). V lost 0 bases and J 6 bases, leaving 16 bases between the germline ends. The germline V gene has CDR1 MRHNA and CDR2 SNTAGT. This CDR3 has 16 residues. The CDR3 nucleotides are TGTGCCAGCAGTGACTCGGCCAGCGGTGGAACCGATACGCAGTATTTT. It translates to CASSDSASGGTDTQYF.

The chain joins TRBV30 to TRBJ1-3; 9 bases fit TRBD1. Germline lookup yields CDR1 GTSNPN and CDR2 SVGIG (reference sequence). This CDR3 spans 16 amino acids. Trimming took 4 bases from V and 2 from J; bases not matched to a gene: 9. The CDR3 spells CAWKVRDRAPGNTIYF. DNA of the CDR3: TGTGCCTGGAAGGTCCGGGACAGGGCTCCTGGAAACACCATATATTTT.

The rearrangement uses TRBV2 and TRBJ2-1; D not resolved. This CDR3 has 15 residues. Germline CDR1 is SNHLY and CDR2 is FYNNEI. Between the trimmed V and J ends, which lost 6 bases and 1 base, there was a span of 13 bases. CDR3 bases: TGTGCCAGCAGAATCCCGTGGGCGTCCTACAATGAGCAGTTCTTC. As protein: CASRIPWASYNEQFF.

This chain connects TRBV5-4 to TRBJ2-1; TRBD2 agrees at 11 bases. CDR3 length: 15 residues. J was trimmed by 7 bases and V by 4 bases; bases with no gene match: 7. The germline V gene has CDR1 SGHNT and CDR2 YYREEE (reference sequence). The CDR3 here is CASSTSGSGWNEQFF. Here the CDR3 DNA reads TGTGCCAGCAGCACTAGCGGGAGCGGTTGGAATGAGCAGTTCTTC.

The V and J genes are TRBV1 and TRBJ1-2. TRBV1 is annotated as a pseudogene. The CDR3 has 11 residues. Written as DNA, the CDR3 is TGCACCAGCACCCCTCGCCTCCCGCCGAGCTTC. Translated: CTSTPRLPPSF.

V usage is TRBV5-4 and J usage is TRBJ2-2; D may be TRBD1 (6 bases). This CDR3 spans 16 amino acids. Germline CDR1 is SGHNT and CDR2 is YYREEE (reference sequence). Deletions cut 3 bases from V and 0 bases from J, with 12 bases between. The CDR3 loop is CASSSVGAPNTGELFF. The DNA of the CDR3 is TGTGCCAGCAGCTCCGTGGGGGCACCGAACACCGGGGAGCTGTTTTTT.

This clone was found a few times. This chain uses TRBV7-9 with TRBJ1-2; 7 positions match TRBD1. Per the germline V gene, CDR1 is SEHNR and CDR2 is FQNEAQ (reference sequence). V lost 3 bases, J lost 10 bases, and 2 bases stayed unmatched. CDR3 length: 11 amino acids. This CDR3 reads CASSFDRDYTF. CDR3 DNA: TGTGCCAGCAGCTTCGACAGGGACTACACCTTC.

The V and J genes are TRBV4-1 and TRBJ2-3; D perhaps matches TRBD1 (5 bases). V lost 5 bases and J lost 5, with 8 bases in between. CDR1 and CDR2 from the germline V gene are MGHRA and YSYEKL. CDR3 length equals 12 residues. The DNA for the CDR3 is TGCGCCAGCAGCGGGGCGGAAGATACGCAGTATTTT. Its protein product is CASSGAEDTQYF.

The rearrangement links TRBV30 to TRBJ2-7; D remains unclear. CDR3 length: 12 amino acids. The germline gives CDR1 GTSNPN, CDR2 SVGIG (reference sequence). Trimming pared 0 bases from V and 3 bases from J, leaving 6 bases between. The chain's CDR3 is CAWSVSSYEQYF. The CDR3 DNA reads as TGTGCCTGGAGTGTCTCTAGCTACGAGCAGTACTTC.

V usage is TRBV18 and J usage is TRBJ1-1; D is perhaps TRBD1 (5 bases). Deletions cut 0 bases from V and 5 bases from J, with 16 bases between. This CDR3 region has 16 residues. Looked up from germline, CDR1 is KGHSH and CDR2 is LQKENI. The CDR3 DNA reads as TGTGCCAGCTCACCACCCGGGGGGGAAGGAGGTACTGAAGCTTTCTTT. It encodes CASSPPGGEGGTEAFF. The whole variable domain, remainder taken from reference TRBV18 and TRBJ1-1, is NAGVMQNPRHLVRRRGQEARLRCSPMKGHSHVYWYRQLPEEGLKFMVYLQKENIIDESGMPKERFSAEFPKEGPSILRIQQVVRGDSAAYFCASSPPGGEGGTEAFFGQGTRLTVV.

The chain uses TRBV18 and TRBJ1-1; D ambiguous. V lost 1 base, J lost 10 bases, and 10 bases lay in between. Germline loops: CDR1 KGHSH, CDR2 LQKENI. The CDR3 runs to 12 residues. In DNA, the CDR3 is TGTGCCAGCTCACCACGGGAGGAGGCAGCTTTCTTT. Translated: CASSPREEAAFF.

DNA of the CDR3: TGCGCCAGCAGCCACAGGCGCTACGAGCAGTACTTC. Amino acids: CASSHRRYEQYF. V is TRBV23-1 and J is TRBJ2-7; D might be TRBD1 (5 bases). TRBV23-1 is marked as an open reading frame, function uncertain. V lost 6 bases and J 3 bases, leaving 9 bases between the germline ends. The CDR3 runs 12 residues.

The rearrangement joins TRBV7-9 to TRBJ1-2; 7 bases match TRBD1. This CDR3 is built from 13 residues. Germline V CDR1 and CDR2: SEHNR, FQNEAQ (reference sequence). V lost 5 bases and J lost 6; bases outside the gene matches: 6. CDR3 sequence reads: CASSQERGHGYTF. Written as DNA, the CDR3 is TGTGCCAGCAGCCAAGAAAGGGGGCATGGCTACACCTTC.

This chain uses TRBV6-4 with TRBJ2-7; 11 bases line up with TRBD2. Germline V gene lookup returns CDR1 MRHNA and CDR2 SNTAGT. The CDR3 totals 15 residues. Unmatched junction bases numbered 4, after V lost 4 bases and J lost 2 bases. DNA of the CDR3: TGTGCCAGCAGTGCCGGGACTAGCGGACCCTACGAGCAGTACTTC. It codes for CASSAGTSGPYEQYF.

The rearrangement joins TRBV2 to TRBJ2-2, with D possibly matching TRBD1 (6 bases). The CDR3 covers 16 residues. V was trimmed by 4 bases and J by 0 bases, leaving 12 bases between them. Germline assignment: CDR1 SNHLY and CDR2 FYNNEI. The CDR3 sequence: CASSATTGSNTGELFF. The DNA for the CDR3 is TGTGCCAGCAGTGCCACCACAGGGTCGAACACCGGGGAGCTGTTTTTT.

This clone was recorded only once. CDR3: CASSYSRTGAGELFF. The CDR3 DNA is TGTGCCAGCAGTTATAGTAGGACAGGGGCCGGGGAGCTGTTTTTT. The rearrangement uses TRBV6-5 and TRBJ2-2; TRBD1 matches at 9 bases. The V gene's germline CDR1 is MNHEY and CDR2 SVGAGI. The junction had 5 bases not matched to a gene; V was cut back by 3 bases and J by 6 bases. The CDR3 totals 15 residues.

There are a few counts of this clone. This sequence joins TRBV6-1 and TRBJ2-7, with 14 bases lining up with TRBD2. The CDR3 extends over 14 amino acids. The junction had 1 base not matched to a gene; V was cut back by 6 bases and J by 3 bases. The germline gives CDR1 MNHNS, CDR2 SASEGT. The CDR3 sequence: CASRGTSGSYEQYF. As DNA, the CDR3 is TGTGCCAGCAGGGGGACTAGCGGGAGCTACGAGCAGTACTTC.

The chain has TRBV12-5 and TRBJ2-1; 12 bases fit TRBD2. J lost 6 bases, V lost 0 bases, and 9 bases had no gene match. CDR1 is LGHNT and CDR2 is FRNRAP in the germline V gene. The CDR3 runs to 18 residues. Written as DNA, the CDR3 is TGTGCTAGTGGTTTGGTGGGTAGGGGACTAGCGGGTTTCAATGAGCAGTTCTTC. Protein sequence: CASGLVGRGLAGFNEQFF.

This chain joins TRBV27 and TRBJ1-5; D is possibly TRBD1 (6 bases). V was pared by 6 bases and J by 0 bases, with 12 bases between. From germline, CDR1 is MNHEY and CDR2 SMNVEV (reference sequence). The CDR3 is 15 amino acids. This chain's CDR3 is CASSRGAASNQPQHF. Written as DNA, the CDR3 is TGTGCCAGCAGCCGGGGGGCCGCTAGCAATCAGCCCCAGCATTTT.

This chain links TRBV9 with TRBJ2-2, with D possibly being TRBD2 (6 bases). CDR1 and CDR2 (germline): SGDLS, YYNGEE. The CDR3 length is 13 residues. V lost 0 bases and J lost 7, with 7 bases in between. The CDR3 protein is CASSVVGGGELFF. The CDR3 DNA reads TGTGCCAGCAGCGTAGTCGGGGGCGGGGAGCTGTTTTTT.

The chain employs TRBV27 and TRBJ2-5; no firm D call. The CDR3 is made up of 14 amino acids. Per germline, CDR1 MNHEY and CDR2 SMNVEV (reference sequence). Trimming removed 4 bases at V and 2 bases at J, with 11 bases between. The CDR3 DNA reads TGTGCCAGCAGTTGGCAGGCTGGGCAAGAGACCCAGTACTTC. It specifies CASSWQAGQETQYF.

The CDR3 sequence: CASSSKTGGHNEQFF. CDR3 DNA sequence: TGTGCCAGCAGCTCGAAGACAGGGGGCCACAATGAGCAGTTCTTC. V gene TRBV5-4 combines with J gene TRBJ2-1, with TRBD1 matching 10 bases. V was pared by 3 bases and J by 5 bases, with 5 bases of the junction left unmatched. The CDR3 loop spans 15 amino acids. The germline CDR1 and CDR2 sequences are SGHNT and YYREEE (reference sequence).

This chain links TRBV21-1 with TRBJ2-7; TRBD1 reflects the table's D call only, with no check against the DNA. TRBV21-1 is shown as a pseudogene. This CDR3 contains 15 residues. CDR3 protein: CASSDRDRGVYEQYF. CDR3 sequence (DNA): TGTGCCAGCAGCGATAGAGACAGGGGGGTATACGAGCAGTACTTC.

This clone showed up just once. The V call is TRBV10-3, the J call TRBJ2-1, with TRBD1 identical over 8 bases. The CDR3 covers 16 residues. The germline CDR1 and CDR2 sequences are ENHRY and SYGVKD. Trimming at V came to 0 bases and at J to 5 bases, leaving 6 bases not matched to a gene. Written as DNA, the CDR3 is TGTGCCATCAGTGAGTCTAGGACAGGGTCCGACAATGAGCAGTTCTTC. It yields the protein CAISESRTGSDNEQFF.